A selection of T cell receptor beta chains follows, all from one sample in a study of blood T cell repertoires in COVID-19. Sequencing was performed with immunoSEQ multiplex PCR; in TCRdb, only in-frame clones are kept and a portion is missing. This sample carries under 80,000 clones, 86% of them seen once, and the ten largest clones take about 4.2%. Sequenced input: peripheral blood. These receptor sequences come from a man in his sixties or seventies with active COVID-19. CDR3s include the opening cysteine and the closing phenylalanine or tryptophan. A D gene is named only where the DNA matches it firmly.

V: TRBV5-1; D: TRBD1; J: TRBJ1-4; CDR3: CASSLGVRGSATNEKLFF
V: TRBV7-9; D: TRBD2; J: TRBJ2-1; CDR3: CASSLAGLAGNEQFF
V: TRBV24-1; D: TRBD1; J: TRBJ2-6; CDR3: CATSDRPGTGSRANVLTF
V: TRBV30; D: TRBD1; J: TRBJ2-7; CDR3: CAWIPPDRVHEQYF
V: TRBV12-3/TRBV12-4; D: NA; J: TRBJ1-5; CDR3: CASSFLGFQPQHF
V: TRBV6-5; D: TRBD1; J: TRBJ2-5; CDR3: CASSYAEAGGRETQYF
V: TRBV6-5; D: NA; J: TRBJ2-1; CDR3: CASSNYNEQFF
V: TRBV28; D: TRBD2; J: TRBJ2-5; CDR3: CASRLAGRETQYF
V: TRBV28; D: TRBD1; J: TRBJ1-1; CDR3: CASARAGGPITEAFF
V: TRBV14; D: TRBD1; J: TRBJ1-2; CDR3: CASSQAGGYHYGYTF
V: TRBV21-1; D: NA; J: TRBJ1-3; CDR3: CASSKMAPLTGHSGNTIYF
V: TRBV24-1; D: TRBD2; J: TRBJ2-5; CDR3: CATRGGETQYF
V: TRBV27; D: NA; J: TRBJ1-5; CDR3: CASRRGSPGNQPQHF
V: TRBV6-1; D: TRBD2; J: TRBJ2-3; CDR3: CASSEALAGGADTQYF
V: TRBV10-2; D: TRBD1; J: TRBJ1-1; CDR3: CASTLGQGGPNTEAFF
V: TRBV24-1; D: TRBD1; J: TRBJ1-2; CDR3: CATSDRTGLYGYTF
V: TRBV4-2; D: TRBD2; J: TRBJ2-1; CDR3: CASSRGTSGSGNEQFF
V: TRBV11-3; D: NA; J: TRBJ1-1; CDR3: CASSFIPDTEAFF
V: TRBV28; D: TRBD2; J: TRBJ2-1; CDR3: CASSLRLAGVGNEQFF
V: TRBV5-6; D: TRBD2; J: TRBJ2-7; CDR3: CASSPPSGRAFEQYF
V: TRBV7-3; D: TRBD1; J: TRBJ1-1; CDR3: CASSPQGGATEAFF
V: TRBV5-1; D: TRBD1; J: TRBJ2-7; CDR3: CASSLARDRGYEQYF
V: TRBV6-5; D: NA; J: TRBJ2-7; CDR3: CASTKGGGGHEQYF
V: TRBV6-5; D: NA; J: TRBJ1-5; CDR3: CANSTLVRGQPQHF
V: TRBV4-3; D: TRBD1; J: TRBJ2-2; CDR3: CASSQVWAGTGPTGELFF
V: TRBV7-8; D: TRBD1; J: TRBJ1-6; CDR3: CASSTRGQKNNSPLHF
V: TRBV3-1/TRBV3-2; D: TRBD2; J: TRBJ2-2; CDR3: CASSQEAGRGTGELFF
V: TRBV27; D: NA; J: TRBJ2-7; CDR3: CASPSQDWANYEQYF
V: TRBV18; D: NA; J: TRBJ2-5; CDR3: CASSPRGHQKETQYF
V: TRBV21-1; D: NA; J: TRBJ1-5; CDR3: CASSNPTGNQPQHF
V: TRBV25-1; D: TRBD2; J: TRBJ2-3; CDR3: CASSDARLAGGTQYF
V: TRBV2; D: NA; J: TRBJ2-7; CDR3: CASSPPGSGYEQYF
V: TRBV28; D: TRBD2; J: TRBJ2-7; CDR3: CASSPPRGSGTGEQYF
V: TRBV4-1; D: NA; J: TRBJ2-7; CDR3: CASSQGRAGRTYEQYF
V: TRBV15; D: NA; J: TRBJ2-3; CDR3: CATSPGGGTDTQYF
V: TRBV28; D: NA; J: TRBJ1-2; CDR3: CASTQVRRPGGYGYTF
V: TRBV4-2; D: NA; J: TRBJ2-7; CDR3: CASSLTRGEQYF
V: TRBV11-3; D: TRBD1; J: TRBJ2-5; CDR3: CASSLDSGQGVQETQYF
V: TRBV19; D: TRBD1; J: TRBJ2-5; CDR3: CASSIRGRGRKETQYF
V: TRBV28; D: NA; J: TRBJ1-5; CDR3: CASSPGDQPQHF
V: TRBV5-1; D: TRBD2; J: TRBJ2-1; CDR3: CASSLALGEGNEQFF
V: TRBV6-5; D: TRBD1; J: TRBJ1-2; CDR3: CASSRQGDGYTF
V: TRBV11-2; D: NA; J: TRBJ2-3; CDR3: CASSLFGGAASDTQYF
V: TRBV11-2; D: NA; J: TRBJ2-4; CDR3: CASSLVQGGNIQYF
V: TRBV7-6; D: NA; J: TRBJ2-5; CDR3: CASSLAGAHQETQYF
V: TRBV4-3; D: TRBD2; J: TRBJ2-2; CDR3: CASSQAAGGWTGELFF
V: TRBV30; D: NA; J: TRBJ1-5; CDR3: CAWSPGLEQPQHF
V: TRBV19; D: TRBD1; J: TRBJ1-5; CDR3: CASSIGGTGRGSNQPQHF
V: TRBV27; D: TRBD2; J: TRBJ2-7; CDR3: CASSERGRWAEQYF
V: TRBV7-6; D: TRBD2; J: TRBJ2-2; CDR3: CASSLLSGGGTGELFF
V: TRBV4-3; D: NA; J: TRBJ2-2; CDR3: CASSSDWQGQNTGELFF
V: TRBV27; D: TRBD2; J: TRBJ2-1; CDR3: CASSQMAGGGEQFF
V: TRBV10-3; D: TRBD2; J: TRBJ2-3; CDR3: CAIRATLAASTDTQYF
V: TRBV19; D: NA; J: TRBJ2-7; CDR3: CASSMGRGYEQYF
V: TRBV10-3; D: TRBD1; J: TRBJ2-2; CDR3: CAINTGGLNTGELFF
V: TRBV5-3; D: NA; J: TRBJ2-5; CDR3: CARSLRRDPGETQYF
V: TRBV28; D: TRBD1; J: TRBJ1-4; CDR3: CASTQSGTGGGKLFF
V: TRBV7-6; D: TRBD1; J: TRBJ1-4; CDR3: CASSLAVQGNEKLFF
V: TRBV15; D: NA; J: TRBJ1-1; CDR3: CATSRDRGWGAFF